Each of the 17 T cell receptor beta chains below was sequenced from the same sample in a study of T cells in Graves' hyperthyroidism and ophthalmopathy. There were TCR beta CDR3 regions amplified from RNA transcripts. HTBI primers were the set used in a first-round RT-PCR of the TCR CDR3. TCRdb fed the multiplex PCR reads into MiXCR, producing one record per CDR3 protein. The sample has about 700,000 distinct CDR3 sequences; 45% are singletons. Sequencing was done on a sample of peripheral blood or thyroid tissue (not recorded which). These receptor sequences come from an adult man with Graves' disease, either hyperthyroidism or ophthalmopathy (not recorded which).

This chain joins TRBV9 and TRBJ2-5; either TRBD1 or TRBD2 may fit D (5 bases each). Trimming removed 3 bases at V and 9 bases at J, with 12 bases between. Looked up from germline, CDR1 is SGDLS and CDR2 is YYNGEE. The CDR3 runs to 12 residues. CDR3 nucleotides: TGTGCCAGCAGCGGGGGACGCGGCGCCCAGTACTTC. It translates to CASSGGRGAQYF.

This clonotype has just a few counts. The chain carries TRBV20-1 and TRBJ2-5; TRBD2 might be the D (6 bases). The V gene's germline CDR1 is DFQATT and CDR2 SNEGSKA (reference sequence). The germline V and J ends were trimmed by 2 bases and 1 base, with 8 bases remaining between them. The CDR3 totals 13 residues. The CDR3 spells CSARLGGQETQYF. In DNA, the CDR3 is TGCAGTGCTAGATTGGGGGGCCAAGAGACCCAGTACTTC.

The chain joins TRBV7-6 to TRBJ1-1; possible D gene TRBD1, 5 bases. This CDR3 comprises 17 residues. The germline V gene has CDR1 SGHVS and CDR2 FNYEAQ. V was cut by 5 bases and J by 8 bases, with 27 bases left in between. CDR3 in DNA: TGTGCCAGCAGCCGACTAGGGTCTGCGAGGTTGGGGGGGGAAGCTTTCTTT. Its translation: CASSRLGSARLGGEAFF.

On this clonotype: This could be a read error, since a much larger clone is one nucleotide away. CDR3 sequence: CSAGQDRGYGYTF. The CDR3 coding sequence is TGCAGTGCTGGGCAGGACAGGGGATATGGCTACACCTTC. This chain joins TRBV20-1 and TRBJ1-2, with 9 positions matching TRBD1. The CDR3 is made up of 13 amino acids. V lost 5 bases to trimming and J lost 5 bases; unmatched junction nucleotides: 6. Germline V CDR1 and CDR2: DFQATT, SNEGSKA (reference sequence).

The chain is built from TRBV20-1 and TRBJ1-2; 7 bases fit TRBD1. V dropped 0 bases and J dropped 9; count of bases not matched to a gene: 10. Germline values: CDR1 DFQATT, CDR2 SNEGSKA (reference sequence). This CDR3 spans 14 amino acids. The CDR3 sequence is CSARDLQGILSYTF. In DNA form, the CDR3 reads TGCAGTGCTAGAGACCTACAGGGGATCCTGAGCTACACCTTC.

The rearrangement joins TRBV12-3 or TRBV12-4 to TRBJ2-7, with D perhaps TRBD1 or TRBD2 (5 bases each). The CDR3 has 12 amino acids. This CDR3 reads CASGSGPYEQYF. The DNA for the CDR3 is TGTGCTAGTGGTTCGGGACCCTACGAGCAGTACTTC.

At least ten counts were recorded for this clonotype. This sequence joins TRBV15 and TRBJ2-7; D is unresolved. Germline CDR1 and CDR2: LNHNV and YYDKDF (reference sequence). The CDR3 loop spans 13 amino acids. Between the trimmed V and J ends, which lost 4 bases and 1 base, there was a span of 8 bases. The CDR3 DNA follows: TGTGCCACCAGCATGGAACCTTCCTACGAGCAGTACTTC. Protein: CATSMEPSYEQYF.

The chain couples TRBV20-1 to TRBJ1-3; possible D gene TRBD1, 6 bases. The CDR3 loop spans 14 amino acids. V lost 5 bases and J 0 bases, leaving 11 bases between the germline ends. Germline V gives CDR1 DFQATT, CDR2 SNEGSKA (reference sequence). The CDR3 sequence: CSAPDRSSGNTIYF. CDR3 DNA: TGCAGTGCTCCCGACAGGAGCTCTGGAAACACCATATATTTT.

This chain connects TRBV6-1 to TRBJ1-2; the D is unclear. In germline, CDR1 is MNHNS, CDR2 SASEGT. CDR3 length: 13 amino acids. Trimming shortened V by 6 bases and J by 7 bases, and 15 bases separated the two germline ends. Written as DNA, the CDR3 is TGTGCCAGCAGCCAACGGGATGCATTTGGCTACACCTTC. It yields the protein CASSQRDAFGYTF.

CDR3 in DNA: TGTGCCAGCAGCGTAGGTGCCCACAGGGCCGGGGCCAACGTCCTGACTTTC. It codes for CASSVGAHRAGANVLTF. This chain connects TRBV9 to TRBJ2-6, with D perhaps matching TRBD1 (6 bases). The CDR3 covers 17 residues. The V end lost 0 bases, the J end lost 4 bases, and 14 bases lay between the germline ends. From germline, CDR1 is SGDLS and CDR2 YYNGEE.

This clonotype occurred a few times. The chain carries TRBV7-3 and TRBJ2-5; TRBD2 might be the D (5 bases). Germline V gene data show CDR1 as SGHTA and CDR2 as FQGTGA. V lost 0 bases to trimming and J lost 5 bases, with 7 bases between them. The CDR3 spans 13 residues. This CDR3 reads CASSLTGSETQYF. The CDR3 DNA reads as TGTGCCAGCAGCTTAACGGGGAGCGAGACCCAGTACTTC. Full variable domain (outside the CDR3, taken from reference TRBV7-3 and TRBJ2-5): GAGVSQTPSNKVTEKGKYVELRCDPISGHTALYWYRQSLGQGPEFLIYFQGTGAADDSGLPNDRFFAVRPEGSVSTLKIQRTERGDSAVYLCASSLTGSETQYFGPGTRLLVL.

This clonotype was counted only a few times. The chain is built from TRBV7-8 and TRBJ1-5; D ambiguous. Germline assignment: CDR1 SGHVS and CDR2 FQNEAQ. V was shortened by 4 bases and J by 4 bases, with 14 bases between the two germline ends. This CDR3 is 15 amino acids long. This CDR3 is CASSSRGIGNQPQHF. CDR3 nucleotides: TGTGCCAGCAGCTCTAGAGGGATAGGGAATCAGCCCCAGCATTTT.

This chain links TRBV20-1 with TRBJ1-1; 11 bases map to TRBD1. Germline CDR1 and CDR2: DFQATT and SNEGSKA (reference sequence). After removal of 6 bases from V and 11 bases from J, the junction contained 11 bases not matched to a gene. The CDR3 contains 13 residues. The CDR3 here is CSATRTGGVPAFF. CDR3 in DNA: TGCAGTGCCACAAGGACAGGGGGCGTTCCCGCTTTCTTT.

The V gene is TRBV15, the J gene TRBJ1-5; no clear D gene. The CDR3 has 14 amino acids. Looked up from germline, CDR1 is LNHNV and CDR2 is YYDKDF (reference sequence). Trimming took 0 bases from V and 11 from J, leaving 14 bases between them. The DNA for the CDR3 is TGTGCCACCAGCAGAGACGCGGGAGCCGTGGCCCAGCATTTT. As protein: CATSRDAGAVAQHF.

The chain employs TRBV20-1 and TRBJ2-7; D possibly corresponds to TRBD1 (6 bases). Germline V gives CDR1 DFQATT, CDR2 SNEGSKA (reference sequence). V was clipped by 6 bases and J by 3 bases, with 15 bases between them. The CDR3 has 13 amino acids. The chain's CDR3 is CSADAQGVYEQYF. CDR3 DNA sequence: TGCAGTGCCGACGCACAGGGAGTCTACGAGCAGTACTTC.

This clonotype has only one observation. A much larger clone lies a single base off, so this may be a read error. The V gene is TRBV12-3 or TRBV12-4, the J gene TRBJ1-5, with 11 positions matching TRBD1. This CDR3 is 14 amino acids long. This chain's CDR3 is CTSRGQGVNQPQHF. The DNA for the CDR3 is TGTACCAGCAGGGGACAGGGGGTCAATCAGCCCCAGCATTTT.

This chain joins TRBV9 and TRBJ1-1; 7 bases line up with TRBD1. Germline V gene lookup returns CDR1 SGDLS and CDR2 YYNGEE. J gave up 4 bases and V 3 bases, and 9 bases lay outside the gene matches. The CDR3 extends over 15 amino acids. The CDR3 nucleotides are TGTGCCAGCAGCGGAACCGGCAGGGGGGGCACTGAAGCTTTCTTT. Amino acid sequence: CASSGTGRGGTEAFF.